What follows are 18 T cell receptor beta chains derived from one specimen sequenced in a study of blood T cell repertoires in COVID-19. TCRdb's table, derived via immunoSEQ multiplex PCR, lists solely in-frame clones and lacks some. The table includes fewer than 80,000 clones, roughly 91% detected once. Input material: peripheral blood. The receptors stem from a human donor in a cohort sampled during active COVID-19.

The chain links TRBV15 to TRBJ2-7; no clear D. V was cut by 0 bases and J by 2 bases, with 5 bases left in between. In germline, CDR1 is LNHNV, CDR2 YYDKDF (reference sequence). The CDR3 contains 13 residues. The CDR3 reads CATSRDRTYEQYF. The CDR3 nucleotides read TGTGCCACCAGCAGAGATCGTACCTACGAGCAGTACTTC. Combining the CDR3 with reference TRBV15 and TRBJ2-7 gives the whole variable domain DAMVIQNPRYQVTQFGKPVTLSCSQTLNHNVMYWYQQKSSQAPKLLFHYYDKDFNNEADTPDNFQSRRPNTSFCFLDIRSPGLGDTAMYLCATSRDRTYEQYFGPGTRLTVT.

The J gene is TRBJ1-1, the V gene TRBV7-9; possible D gene TRBD1, 5 bases. Per germline, CDR1 SEHNR and CDR2 FQNEAQ (reference sequence). The CDR3 runs 13 residues. V lost 5 bases to trimming and J lost 3 bases, with 10 bases between them. Here the CDR3 reads CASSRSRDTEAFF. DNA for the CDR3: TGTGCCAGCAGCCGCAGCAGGGACACTGAAGCTTTCTTT. The complete variable domain, with remaining parts taken from reference TRBV7-9 and TRBJ1-1, reads DTGVSQNPRHKITKRGQNVTFRCDPISEHNRLYWYRQTLGQGPEFLTYFQNEAQLEKSRLLSDRFSAERPKGSFSTLEIQRTEQGDSAMYLCASSRSRDTEAFFGQGTRLTVV.

The chain is built from TRBV6-6 and TRBJ2-3, with 15 positions matching TRBD2. Germline values: CDR1 MNHNY, CDR2 SVGAGI (reference sequence). The CDR3 totals 18 residues. V shed 5 bases and J 0 bases; nucleotides not matched to a gene: 6. The CDR3 here is CASSRYGTSGRSTDTQYF. CDR3 DNA sequence: TGTGCCAGCAGTCGCTACGGGACTAGCGGGAGGAGCACAGATACGCAGTATTTT.

This sequence joins TRBV5-1 and TRBJ2-1; 10 bases map to TRBD2. The CDR3 contains 19 residues. Germline assignment: CDR1 SGHRS and CDR2 YFSETQ. With V trimmed by 3 bases and J by 2 bases, 14 bases remained unmatched. Written as DNA, the CDR3 is TGCGCCAGCAGCTCAGATGGAGCGGGAGGGCCTCTAGCCTACAATGAGCAGTTCTTC. Translating it yields CASSSDGAGGPLAYNEQFF.

The chain links TRBV5-4 to TRBJ2-6, with D possibly TRBD2 on 7 matching bases. The germline V gene encodes CDR1 SGHNT and CDR2 YYREEE (reference sequence). This CDR3 has 17 residues. With 7 bases removed from V and 2 bases from J, the gap between germline ends came to 19 bases. CDR3 amino acids: CASQPRGASPGANVLTF. The CDR3 DNA sequence: TGTGCCAGCCAGCCTCGGGGGGCGAGTCCTGGGGCCAACGTCCTGACTTTC.

This chain uses TRBV5-4 with TRBJ1-5; TRBD1 aligns across 9 bases. CDR1 is SGHNT, CDR2 YYREEE, per germline (reference sequence). The trim removed 6 bases at V and 9 bases at J, leaving 13 bases unmatched. The CDR3 runs to 15 residues. The CDR3: CASTRDRAYPLPQHF. The CDR3 nucleotides are TGTGCCAGCACGAGGGACAGGGCCTATCCCCTGCCCCAGCATTTT.

The V call is TRBV5-4, the J call TRBJ2-7; possible D gene TRBD2, 6 bases. The CDR3 sequence is 15 residues long. V was shortened by 4 bases and J by 5 bases, with 19 bases between the two germline ends. The germline CDR1 and CDR2 sequences are SGHNT and YYREEE (reference sequence). This CDR3 is CASSDGSRGIHEQYF. In DNA, the CDR3 is TGTGCCAGCAGCGATGGCAGTCGGGGGATACACGAGCAGTACTTC.

This clone has just a few counts. The chain recombines TRBV5-6 with TRBJ2-7, with D tentatively TRBD2 (7 bases). Germline lookup yields CDR1 SGHDT and CDR2 YYEEEE. Deletions cut 4 bases from V and 7 bases from J, with 15 bases between. The CDR3 has 13 amino acids. CDR3: CASSLQGGLEQYF. Written as DNA, the CDR3 is TGTGCCAGCAGCCTACAGGGAGGGTTGGAGCAGTACTTC.

The genes are TRBV23-1 and TRBJ1-5; the D gene is possibly TRBD1 (5 bases). TRBV23-1 falls under the ORF class, with uncertain function. V was pared by 0 bases and J by 4 bases, with 10 bases between. The CDR3 extends over 15 amino acids. The CDR3 nucleotides are TGCGCCAGCAGTCAATCCCCAGACAGAAATCAGCCCCAGCATTTT. Amino acid sequence: CASSQSPDRNQPQHF.

In this sample, this clone turned up a few times. This rearrangement joins TRBV7-2 to TRBJ1-1; possible D gene TRBD1, 6 bases. This CDR3 is built from 14 residues. Trimming removed 7 bases at V and 0 bases at J, with 12 bases between. Germline V lookup: CDR1 SGHTA, CDR2 FQGNSA. The CDR3: CASNRDTLNTEAFF. CDR3 in DNA: TGTGCCAGCAACAGGGACACCCTGAACACTGAAGCTTTCTTT.

The chain combines TRBV10-1 with TRBJ2-3; 10 nucleotides align to TRBD2. Germline lookup yields CDR1 WNHNN and CDR2 SYGVQD (reference sequence). This CDR3 contains 15 residues. V shed 4 bases, J shed 5 bases, and the junction held 6 bases outside the gene matches. The CDR3 nucleotides read TGCGCCAGCAGTGCGGAGCGGGAGGGCGTAGATACGCAGTATTTT. As protein: CASSAEREGVDTQYF.

The chain couples TRBV9 to TRBJ1-3; D remains unclear. The CDR3 totals 13 residues. The V gene's germline CDR1 is SGDLS and CDR2 YYNGEE. The V end was cut by 4 bases, the J end by 3 bases, with 8 bases between. As DNA, the CDR3 is TGTGCCAGCAGCCCACCCGGTGGAAACACCATATATTTT. It is translated as CASSPPGGNTIYF.

This clone has just a few counts. The CDR3 is CASSLGTGLYNYGYTF. The CDR3 coding sequence is TGCGCCAGCAGCTTGGGGACAGGACTTTATAACTATGGCTACACCTTC. The rearrangement links TRBV5-1 to TRBJ1-2; TRBD1 matches 7 bases. The CDR3 has 16 residues. V shed 0 bases, J shed 1 base, and the junction held 6 bases outside the gene matches. CDR1 and CDR2 (germline): SGHRS, YFSETQ. The variable domain in full, with the rest retrieved from reference TRBV5-1 and TRBJ1-2, is KAGVTQTPRYLIKTRGQQVTLSCSPISGHRSVSWYQQTPGQGLQFLFEYFSETQRNKGNFPGRFSGRQFSNSRSEMNVSTLELGDSALYLCASSLGTGLYNYGYTFGSGTRLTVV.

The genes are TRBV6-2 or TRBV6-3 and TRBJ1-5; D possibly corresponds to TRBD1 (6 bases). V lost 2 bases and J 4 bases, leaving 15 bases between the germline ends. This CDR3 contains 16 residues. Germline-derived CDR1 and CDR2 are MNHEY and SVGEGT. The CDR3 loop reads CASSYDADSLNQPQHF. The CDR3 DNA sequence: TGTGCCAGCAGTTACGACGCGGACAGCTTAAATCAGCCCCAGCATTTT.

This chain joins TRBV18 and TRBJ1-2; the D gene is possibly TRBD1 (5 bases). Trimming pared 0 bases from V and 6 bases from J, leaving 14 bases between. Germline CDR1 is KGHSH and CDR2 is LQKENI. This CDR3 region has 15 residues. CDR3 protein: CASSPPGWQGNGYTF. The CDR3 region has the DNA TGTGCCAGCTCACCACCGGGATGGCAGGGAAATGGCTACACCTTC.

The chain couples TRBV7-8 to TRBJ2-2, with 8 nucleotides matching TRBD2. The junction had 9 bases not matched to a gene; V was cut back by 5 bases and J by 4 bases. Germline CDR1 and CDR2: SGHVS and FQNEAQ. The CDR3 is made up of 16 amino acids. The CDR3 spells CASSPGAGVPTGELFF. The CDR3 DNA sequence: TGTGCCAGCAGCCCGGGAGCGGGAGTCCCCACCGGGGAGCTGTTTTTT.

The chain uses TRBV18 and TRBJ2-1; D possibly corresponds to TRBD1 (5 bases). Trimming took 2 bases from V and 8 from J, leaving 16 bases between them. This CDR3 spans 15 amino acids. Germline CDR1 is KGHSH and CDR2 is LQKENI. The CDR3 reads CASSPNVGTGYEQFF. Written as DNA, the CDR3 is TGTGCCAGCTCACCAAATGTGGGAACAGGCTATGAGCAGTTCTTC.

This clone occurred once. The J gene is TRBJ2-1, the V gene TRBV7-8, with TRBD1 as a possible D gene (5 bases). The length of the CDR3 is 15 residues. The V gene's germline CDR1 is SGHVS and CDR2 FQNEAQ. Trimming shortened V by 1 base and J by 8 bases, and 15 bases separated the two germline ends. CDR3 in amino acids: CASSLGRGSLHEQFF. As DNA, the CDR3 is TGTGCCAGCAGCTTAGGAAGGGGTAGTTTACATGAGCAGTTCTTC.